Each of the 24 T cell receptor beta chains below was sequenced from the same sample in a study of regulatory T cells. Findings and caveats of the study: Hydrophobic residues at CDR3 positions 6 and 7 were enriched in conventional CD4+ T cells of CD3G-deficient patients.

For these TCRs, the target antigens are not known. The primer mix had 52 TRBV and 13 TRBJ primers. The table came from immunoSEQ multiplex PCR; TCRdb's copy has only in-frame clones and leaves some out. The sample has approximately 40,000 clones; approximately 91% are singletons. The sequenced sample was conventional CD4+ T cells sorted from blood. These receptors originate from a person aged 18-30 years with CD3G deficiency.

The chain uses TRBV28 and TRBJ1-5, with D unclear. The V end lost 7 bases, the J end lost 0 bases, and 7 bases lay between the germline ends. CDR1 is MDHEN, CDR2 SYDVKM, per germline. This CDR3 is built from 13 residues. The CDR3 sequence: CASNGPSNQPQHF. The CDR3, as DNA: TGTGCCAGCAATGGCCCTAGCAATCAGCCCCAGCATTTT. The entire variable domain, with the rest obtained from reference TRBV28 and TRBJ1-5, is as follows: DVKVTQSSRYLVKRTGEKVFLECVQDMDHENMFWYRQDPGLGLRLIYFSYDVKMKEKGDIPEGYSVSREKKERFSLILESASTNQTSMYLCASNGPSNQPQHFGDGTRLSIL.

The chain employs TRBV28 and TRBJ1-2; TRBD1 is a possible D gene (5 bases). V lost 3 bases and J 8 bases, leaving 19 bases between the germline ends. From germline, CDR1 is MDHEN and CDR2 SYDVKM. This CDR3 is 15 amino acids long. DNA of the CDR3: TGTGCCAGCAGTTTGATGTGGCAGGGAGGAGGCGGCTACACCTTC. It is translated as CASSLMWQGGGGYTF.

In this sample, this clone turned up a few times. The chain links TRBV11-2 to TRBJ1-2; D is unresolved. Trimming removed 0 bases from V and 8 bases from J, with 7 bases in between. This CDR3 is built from 12 residues. Per the germline V gene, CDR1 is SGHAT and CDR2 is FQNNGV. CDR3 loop: CASSLDRLGYTF. The CDR3 region has the DNA TGTGCCAGCAGCTTAGATCGCCTAGGCTACACCTTC.

DNA of the CDR3: TGTGCCATTAGGGGGGATTCCTACGAGCAGTACTTC. Its protein is CAIRGDSYEQYF. The chain is built from TRBV10-3 and TRBJ2-7; D assignment may be TRBD1 or TRBD2 (6 bases each). Germline CDR1 is ENHRY and CDR2 is SYGVKD. The V end lost 9 bases, the J end lost 1 base, and 10 bases lay between the germline ends. The CDR3 consists of 12 residues.

This rearrangement joins TRBV6-5 to TRBJ1-1; possible D gene TRBD1, 5 bases. The CDR3 loop spans 14 amino acids. The germline V and J ends were trimmed by 6 bases and 7 bases, with 18 bases remaining between them. Germline V gene sequence: CDR1 MNHEY, CDR2 SVGAGI. CDR3 nucleotides: TGTGCCAGCAGCCGCGGGAGGGGATCGGGTGAAGCTTTCTTT. Protein: CASSRGRGSGEAFF.

The J gene is TRBJ1-5, the V gene TRBV28; no clear D. Trimming shortened V by 3 bases and J by 5 bases, and 5 bases separated the two germline ends. The CDR3 length is 12 residues. From germline, CDR1 is MDHEN and CDR2 SYDVKM. CDR3 sequence (DNA): TGTGCCAGCAGTTTTAACGATCAGCCCCAGCATTTT. Protein: CASSFNDQPQHF.

Details on this clone: Compared with germline, one end of the junction differs, possibly owing to a read error. V is TRBV19 and J is TRBJ2-2; no definite D call. CDR1 and CDR2 (germline): LNHDA, SQIVND (reference sequence). CDR3 length equals 9 residues. CDR3 sequence (DNA): TGTGCCAGTAGTTTTCGAGCTGTTTTT. This translates into CASSFRAVF. Full variable domain (rest looked up from reference TRBV19 and TRBJ2-2): DGGITQSPKYLFRKEGQNVTLSCEQNLNHDAMYWYRQDPGQGLRLIYYSQIVNDFQKGDIAEGYSVSREKKESFPLTVTSAQKNPTAFYLCASSFRAVFGEGSRLTVL.

This chain links TRBV28 with TRBJ2-7; D gene uncertain. Trimming took 4 bases from V and 2 from J, leaving 3 bases between them. The CDR3 totals 11 residues. Per germline, CDR1 MDHEN and CDR2 SYDVKM. The CDR3 DNA sequence: TGTGCCAGCAGTTCGACCTACGAGCAGTACTTC. Its protein is CASSSTYEQYF.

This CDR3 reads CASSLNRNTEAFF. CDR3 bases: TGTGCCAGCAGCTTAAACAGAAACACTGAAGCTTTCTTT. The rearrangement joins TRBV7-9 to TRBJ1-1; D gene unclear. V gave up 2 bases and J gave up 2 bases, with 6 bases separating them. CDR1 is SEHNR, CDR2 FQNEAQ, per germline (reference sequence). The CDR3 is 13 residues long.

The gene calls are TRBV6-5 and TRBJ2-7; D remains unclear. Germline V gene lookup returns CDR1 MNHEY and CDR2 SVGAGI. The CDR3 is made up of 11 amino acids. V was pared by 5 bases and J by 6 bases, with 8 bases between. CDR3 nucleotides: TGTGCCAGCAGTCCCCAAAGCGAGCAGTACTTC. Amino acid sequence: CASSPQSEQYF.

The V and J genes are TRBV28 and TRBJ2-1; 10 bases are a match to TRBD2. The V and J ends lost 10 bases and 3 bases, in that order; junction bases with no gene match: 6. From germline, CDR1 is MDHEN and CDR2 SYDVKM. The CDR3 length is 14 residues. The CDR3 protein is CAISAGGLYNEQFF. DNA for the CDR3: TGTGCCATTTCAGCGGGAGGGCTCTACAATGAGCAGTTCTTC.

The CDR3 sequence: CASSYLSKRGAYNEQFF. The CDR3 DNA reads as TGTGCCAGCAGTTATCTCTCTAAGCGGGGGGCATACAATGAGCAGTTCTTC. The rearrangement uses TRBV28 and TRBJ2-1, with 9 nucleotides matching TRBD2. The CDR3 loop spans 17 amino acids. The V segment lost 4 bases and the J segment 4 bases; nucleotides outside the gene matches: 11. Germline values: CDR1 MDHEN, CDR2 SYDVKM.

The rearrangement joins TRBV6-1 to TRBJ2-7; 11 bases are a match to TRBD2. Germline CDR1 MNHNS, CDR2 SASEGT. The CDR3 extends over 15 amino acids. The J segment lost 3 bases and the V segment lost 3 bases, leaving 4 bases of the junction unmatched. As DNA, the CDR3 is TGTGCCAGCAGTGATAGCGGGAGGGCCCTCTACGAGCAGTACTTC. Residues: CASSDSGRALYEQYF.

The CDR3 spells CASSVEGTITYYEQYF. CDR3 coding DNA: TGTGCCAGCAGTGTTGAGGGAACCATTACATACTACGAGCAGTACTTC. The chain links TRBV6-1 to TRBJ2-7; tentative D call: TRBD2 (5 bases). CDR1 is MNHNS and CDR2 is SASEGT in the germline V gene. The CDR3 extends over 16 amino acids. Trimming took off 4 bases at V and 3 bases at J, with 19 bases between the two ends.

The chain combines TRBV18 with TRBJ2-3; TRBD1 might be the D (6 bases). With 4 bases removed from V and 3 bases from J, the gap between germline ends came to 8 bases. CDR1 and CDR2 (germline): KGHSH, LQKENI. This CDR3 spans 13 amino acids. CDR3 coding DNA: TGTGCCAGCTCACAAACAGGGACAGATACGCAGTATTTT. Encoded protein: CASSQTGTDTQYF. The complete variable domain, with remaining parts taken from reference TRBV18 and TRBJ2-3, reads NAGVMQNPRHLVRRRGQEARLRCSPMKGHSHVYWYRQLPEEGLKFMVYLQKENIIDESGMPKERFSAEFPKEGPSILRIQQVVRGDSAAYFCASSQTGTDTQYFGPGTRLTVL.

The genes are TRBV5-1 and TRBJ2-7; D tentatively reads TRBD1 or TRBD2 (5 bases each). V was trimmed by 2 bases and J by 2 bases, leaving 11 bases between them. This CDR3 comprises 14 residues. Germline lookup yields CDR1 SGHRS and CDR2 YFSETQ. CDR3 residues: CASSLGDGTYEQYF. The CDR3 coding sequence is TGCGCCAGCAGCTTAGGGGACGGAACCTACGAGCAGTACTTC. The variable domain in full, completed from reference TRBV5-1 and TRBJ2-7, reads KAGVTQTPRYLIKTRGQQVTLSCSPISGHRSVSWYQQTPGQGLQFLFEYFSETQRNKGNFPGRFSGRQFSNSRSEMNVSTLELGDSALYLCASSLGDGTYEQYFGPGTRLTVT.

The chain is built from TRBV28 and TRBJ2-7; 9 nucleotides line up with TRBD1. The ends lost 3 bases at V and 5 bases at J; junction bases unmatched: 8. This CDR3 is 15 amino acids long. CDR1 MDHEN and CDR2 SYDVKM come from the germline V gene. The DNA of the CDR3 is TGTGCCAGCAGTTTCTCGGGACAGGGCGTCAACGAGCAGTACTTC. It is translated as CASSFSGQGVNEQYF.

The gene calls are TRBV19 and TRBJ1-2; no clear D gene. The CDR3 is 14 amino acids. V dropped 2 bases and J dropped 4 bases, with 11 bases sitting between them. Germline values: CDR1 LNHDA, CDR2 SQIVND (reference sequence). The CDR3 DNA is TGTGCCAGTAGTATACGTGTGGGCTCCTATGGCTACACCTTC. It translates to CASSIRVGSYGYTF.

The chain recombines TRBV28 with TRBJ2-7, with TRBD1 identical over 7 bases. The V gene end was trimmed by 10 bases and the J gene end by 2 bases; junction bases not matched to a gene: 5. The germline V gene has CDR1 MDHEN and CDR2 SYDVKM. This CDR3 region has 12 residues. CDR3 in DNA: TGTGCCACCCGACAGGGCGCCTACGAGCAGTACTTC. This codes for CATRQGAYEQYF.

In its sample, this clone is medium-sized. The chain uses TRBV28 and TRBJ1-5; D uncertain. CDR1 is MDHEN, CDR2 SYDVKM, per germline. V was clipped by 10 bases and J by 2 bases, with 9 bases between them. The CDR3 consists of 12 residues. The CDR3 is CATRTGNQPQHF. The CDR3 DNA follows: TGTGCCACGCGGACGGGCAATCAGCCCCAGCATTTT.

In the case of this clone: A read error may produce the germline difference seen at one junction end. V gene TRBV28 combines with J gene TRBJ1-4; 10 bases agree with TRBD1. The germline gives CDR1 MDHEN, CDR2 SYDVKM. This CDR3 contains 16 residues. The CDR3 here is CASSRQGAGTHEKLFF. CDR3 bases: TGTGCCAGCAGTCGACAGGGGGCAGGAACTCATGAAAAACTGTTTTTT.

V usage is TRBV6-1 and J usage is TRBJ2-7; perhaps TRBD2 as D (5 bases). V was clipped by 7 bases and J by 0 bases, with 16 bases between them. Per germline, CDR1 MNHNS and CDR2 SASEGT. The CDR3 extends over 15 amino acids. The CDR3 reads CASKRAPSGSYEQYF. The CDR3 DNA reads TGTGCCAGCAAAAGGGCCCCGAGCGGCTCCTACGAGCAGTACTTC.

The chain uses TRBV6-6 and TRBJ1-1, with TRBD1 matching 7 bases. V shed 2 bases, J shed 4 bases, and the junction held 4 bases outside the gene matches. The length of the CDR3 is 14 residues. Germline CDR1 MNHNY, CDR2 SVGAGI (reference sequence). The CDR3 region is CASSYLTGSTEAFF. The CDR3 nucleotides read TGTGCCAGCAGTTACCTGACAGGGAGCACTGAAGCTTTCTTT.

The chain carries TRBV5-1 and TRBJ2-7; D not certain. The CDR3 has 12 amino acids. Germline V lookup: CDR1 SGHRS, CDR2 YFSETQ. V lost 4 bases, J lost 6 bases, and 11 bases lay in between. Here the CDR3 DNA reads TGCGCCAGCAGCCCCGGTTTCGGCGAGCAGTACTTC. Protein product: CASSPGFGEQYF.